This T cell receptor beta chain comes out of a study of T cell responses to AZD1222 COVID-19 vaccine. Study at large: Second doses at about 4 or about 12 weeks were pooled. Study-wide findings and caveats: Among those given AZD1222, only six were seropositive at baseline. There were repertoire samples only from the period after the peak T cell response. Following two doses of AZD1222, Spike-specific TCR breadth and depth rose.

TCRdb's copy holds only in-frame clones and misses some; the assay was immunoSEQ multiplex PCR. The table records 90,000 to 130,000 clones, about 88% of them present only once. The V end lost 4 bases, the J end lost 0 bases, and 13 bases lay between the germline ends. The CDR3 length is 16 residues. Germline CDR1 and CDR2: MNHNS and SASEGT. Concerning this clone itself: Its antigen is currently unknown.

The receptor was derived from an adult in good health. The chain is built from TRBV6-1 and TRBJ1-3; tentative D call: TRBD1 (5 bases). The starting material was peripheral blood, obtained on day 0 of AZD1222 vaccination. The CDR3: CASSAGDRSSGNTIYF. The DNA of the CDR3 is TGTGCCAGCAGTGCTGGGGACCGAAGCTCTGGAAACACCATATATTTT.